One and the same sample provided the 17 T cell receptor beta chains below, sequenced in a study of blood T cell repertoires in COVID-19. TCRdb's copy holds only in-frame clones and misses some; the assay was immunoSEQ multiplex PCR. The sample shows some 250,000 clones, 88% of them seen only once. Sequenced sample: peripheral blood. The receptor set was obtained from a woman aged 30 to 39 with acute or convalescent COVID-19.

The chain carries TRBV25-1 and TRBJ2-3; TRBD2 might be the D (5 bases). The CDR3 loop spans 16 amino acids. The V gene lost 2 bases and the J gene lost 0 bases, with 12 bases spanning the gap. The germline V gene has CDR1 MGHDK and CDR2 SYGVNS. The CDR3 sequence is CASSEGQRTSTDTQYF. The CDR3 DNA reads TGTGCCAGCAGTGAAGGTCAGAGGACTAGCACAGATACGCAGTATTTT.

The V and J genes are TRBV9 and TRBJ2-7; TRBD1 matches 7 bases. CDR3 size: 15 residues. Germline loops: CDR1 SGDLS, CDR2 YYNGEE. Unmatched junction bases numbered 12, after V lost 4 bases and J lost 5 bases. The CDR3: CASSPQTGFTHEQYF. Here the CDR3 DNA reads TGTGCCAGCAGCCCGCAGACAGGGTTCACCCACGAGCAGTACTTC.

V is TRBV21-1 and J is TRBJ2-1; the table calls TRBD1, which could not be checked here. TRBV21-1 is a pseudogene locus. CDR3 length: 16 amino acids. Here the CDR3 DNA reads TGTGCCAGCAGCAAAATCCTAGTAAGGGGCTACAATGAGCAGTTCTTC. Translation gives CASSKILVRGYNEQFF.

This chain uses TRBV9 with TRBJ1-5; 9 bases map to TRBD1. This CDR3 is 14 amino acids long. The germline CDR1 and CDR2 sequences are SGDLS and YYNGEE. V lost 4 bases to trimming and J lost 6 bases; unmatched junction nucleotides: 5. CDR3 sequence: CASSTGTGSQPQHF. The CDR3 bases are TGTGCCAGCAGCACGGGGACAGGGAGTCAGCCCCAGCATTTT.

The chain joins TRBV18 to TRBJ2-1; 14 positions agree with TRBD2. Germline V gene lookup returns CDR1 KGHSH and CDR2 LQKENI. The CDR3 is 16 residues long. V lost 0 bases and J lost 9; bases outside the gene matches: 4. The CDR3 DNA reads as TGTGCCAGCTCACCACCGGGACTAGCGGGAGAAGGTGAGCAGTTCTTC. It encodes CASSPPGLAGEGEQFF.

The V call is TRBV19, the J call TRBJ1-4; TRBD1 aligns across 7 bases. The V segment lost 1 base and the J segment 2 bases; nucleotides outside the gene matches: 4. Germline values: CDR1 LNHDA, CDR2 SQIVND (reference sequence). The CDR3 has 16 amino acids. The CDR3 sequence: CASSIADRRTNEKLFF. The CDR3 DNA reads as TGTGCCAGTAGTATAGCGGACAGGAGGACTAATGAAAAACTGTTTTTT.

The gene calls are TRBV12-3 or TRBV12-4 and TRBJ2-1, with 9 bases that match TRBD2. The CDR3 consists of 11 residues. Germline trimming cut 10 bases from V and 9 bases from J; bases unmatched to any gene: 4. Written as DNA, the CDR3 is TGTGCCAAGATTAGCGGGAGTGAGCAGTTCTTC. Its protein product is CAKISGSEQFF.

This clone has just one count. The rearrangement links TRBV28 to TRBJ2-3; 16 nucleotides agree with TRBD2. J gave up 1 base and V 8 bases, and 6 bases lay outside the gene matches. The CDR3 sequence is 17 residues long. The V gene's germline CDR1 is MDHEN and CDR2 SYDVKM. The CDR3, as DNA: TGTGCCAGCTTCGGGACTAGCGGGAGGGCCGGCACAGATACGCAGTATTTT. It translates to CASFGTSGRAGTDTQYF.

The rearrangement uses TRBV11-1 and TRBJ1-2, with 10 nucleotides matching TRBD1. Per germline, CDR1 SGHAT and CDR2 FQDESV (reference sequence). The CDR3 has 14 residues. V was clipped by 5 bases and J by 5 bases; unmatched bases: 5. CDR3 loop: CASSPGTGVYGYTF. The CDR3, as DNA: TGTGCCAGCAGCCCCGGGACAGGGGTGTATGGCTACACCTTC. Full variable domain (remainder filled in from reference TRBV11-1 and TRBJ1-2): EAEVAQSPRYKITEKSQAVAFWCDPISGHATLYWYRQILGQGPELLVQFQDESVVDDSQLPKDRFSAERLKGVDSTLKIQPAELGDSAMYLCASSPGTGVYGYTFGSGTRLTVV.

The CDR3 spells CASSYLEVNYEQYF. CDR3 in DNA: TGTGCCAGCAGTTACTTAGAAGTTAACTACGAGCAGTACTTC. The chain uses TRBV6-2 or TRBV6-3 and TRBJ2-7, with D unresolved. The germline V and J ends were trimmed by 1 base and 3 bases, with 10 bases remaining between them. This CDR3 has 14 residues. The germline V gene encodes CDR1 MNHEY and CDR2 SVGEGT.

This clone was observed a single time. The chain combines TRBV27 with TRBJ2-5; 7 positions match TRBD1. The V gene end was trimmed by 5 bases and the J gene end by 5 bases; junction bases not matched to a gene: 5. The CDR3 sequence is 13 residues long. Germline assignment: CDR1 MNHEY and CDR2 SMNVEV (reference sequence). CDR3 protein: CASSPWTGETQYF. CDR3 nucleotide sequence: TGTGCCAGCAGTCCATGGACAGGCGAGACCCAGTACTTC.

The chain recombines TRBV11-2 with TRBJ1-1; D not certain. CDR3 length: 13 residues. Trimming took 6 bases from V and 2 from J, leaving 10 bases between them. In germline, CDR1 is SGHAT, CDR2 FQNNGV. The CDR3 nucleotides are TGTGCCAGCAGGCCTTTGAGTAACACTGAAGCTTTCTTT. Translated: CASRPLSNTEAFF.

The V call is TRBV27, the J call TRBJ1-4; a weak D match, TRBD1 (5 bases). The CDR3 consists of 15 residues. Trimming removed 2 bases from V and 5 bases from J, with 12 bases in between. Germline CDR1 MNHEY, CDR2 SMNVEV (reference sequence). This CDR3 is CASSLGAHSNEKLFF. CDR3 nucleotide sequence: TGTGCCAGCAGTTTAGGGGCACACTCAAATGAAAAACTGTTTTTT.

V and J are TRBV10-1 and TRBJ2-3, with D possibly matching TRBD1 (6 bases). The V and J ends lost 3 bases and 6 bases respectively, with 19 bases between them. The V gene's germline CDR1 is WNHNN and CDR2 SYGVQD (reference sequence). There are 16 residues in the CDR3. The CDR3 here is CASSDLDRFIADTQYF. The CDR3 nucleotides read TGCGCCAGCAGTGACCTTGACAGGTTTATTGCGGATACGCAGTATTTT.

In its sample, this clone was seen once. The chain links TRBV19 to TRBJ2-3; maybe TRBD1 (5 bases). V shed 1 base and J shed 2 bases, with 7 bases lying between them. This CDR3 is 14 amino acids long. CDR1 LNHDA and CDR2 SQIVND come from the germline V gene (reference sequence). CDR3 protein: CASSIGQTTDTQYF. Written as DNA, the CDR3 is TGTGCCAGTAGTATAGGACAGACCACAGATACGCAGTATTTT.

The chain links TRBV7-2 to TRBJ2-5; TRBD2 matches 8 bases. In germline, CDR1 is SGHTA, CDR2 FQGNSA. The CDR3 has 15 residues. Trimming at V came to 5 bases and at J to 6 bases, leaving 11 bases not matched to a gene. Here the CDR3 reads CASSPSGSTGKTQYF. For the CDR3, the DNA is TGTGCCAGCAGCCCCAGCGGGAGTACGGGGAAGACCCAGTACTTC.

The chain is built from TRBV6-5 and TRBJ1-2; tentatively, D is TRBD1 (5 bases). The CDR3 sequence is 14 residues long. Per germline, CDR1 MNHEY and CDR2 SVGAGI. Trimming took 5 bases from V and 6 from J, leaving 16 bases between them. DNA of the CDR3: TGTGCCAGCAGTCGCATACAGGCTTCTAATGGCTACACCTTC. Its translation is CASSRIQASNGYTF.